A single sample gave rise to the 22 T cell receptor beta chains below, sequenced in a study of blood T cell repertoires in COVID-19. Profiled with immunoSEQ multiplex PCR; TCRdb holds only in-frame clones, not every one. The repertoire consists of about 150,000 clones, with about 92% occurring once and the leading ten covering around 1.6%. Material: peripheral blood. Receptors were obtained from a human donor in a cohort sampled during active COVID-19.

CDR3 coding DNA: TGTGCCACCGAGACAGGGAAGCGCTCTGGAAACACCATATATTTT. This gives the protein CATETGKRSGNTIYF. V is TRBV24-1 and J is TRBJ1-3, with 7 bases aligning to TRBD1. Germline values: CDR1 KGHDR, CDR2 SFDVKD. Trimming cost V 9 bases and J 0 bases; bases outside gene matches: 7. The CDR3 spans 15 residues.

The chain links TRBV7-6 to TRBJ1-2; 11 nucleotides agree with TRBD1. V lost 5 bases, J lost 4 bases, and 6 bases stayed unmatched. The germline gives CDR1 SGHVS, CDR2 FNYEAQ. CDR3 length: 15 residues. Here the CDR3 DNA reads TGTGCCAGCAGCCTTGGACAGGGGGCACCCTATGGCTACACCTTC. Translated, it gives CASSLGQGAPYGYTF. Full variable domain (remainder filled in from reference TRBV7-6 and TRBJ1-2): GAGVSQSPRYKVTKRGQDVALRCDPISGHVSLYWYRQALGQGPEFLTYFNYEAQQDKSGLPNDRFSAERPEGSISTLTIQRTEQRDSAMYRCASSLGQGAPYGYTFGSGTRLTVV.

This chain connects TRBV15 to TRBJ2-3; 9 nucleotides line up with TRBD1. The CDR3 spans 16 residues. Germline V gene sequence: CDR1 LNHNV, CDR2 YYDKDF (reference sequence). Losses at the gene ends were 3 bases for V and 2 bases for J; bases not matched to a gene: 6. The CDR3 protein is CATSRPGTGITDTQYF. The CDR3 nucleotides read TGTGCCACCAGCAGGCCCGGGACAGGGATCACAGATACGCAGTATTTT.

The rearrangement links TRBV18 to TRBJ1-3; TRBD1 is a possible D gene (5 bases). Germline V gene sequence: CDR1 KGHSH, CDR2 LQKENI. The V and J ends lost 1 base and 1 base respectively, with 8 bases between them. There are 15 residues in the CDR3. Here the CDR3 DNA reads TGTGCCAGCTCACCACTAGGGGAATCTGGAAACACCATATATTTT. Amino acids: CASSPLGESGNTIYF.

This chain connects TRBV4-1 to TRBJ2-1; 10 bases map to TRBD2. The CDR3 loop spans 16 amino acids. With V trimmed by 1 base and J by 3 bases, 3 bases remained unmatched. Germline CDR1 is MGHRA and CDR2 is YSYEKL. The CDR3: CASSQAQRGGYNEQFF. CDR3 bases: TGCGCCAGCAGCCAAGCCCAGCGGGGGGGCTACAATGAGCAGTTCTTC.

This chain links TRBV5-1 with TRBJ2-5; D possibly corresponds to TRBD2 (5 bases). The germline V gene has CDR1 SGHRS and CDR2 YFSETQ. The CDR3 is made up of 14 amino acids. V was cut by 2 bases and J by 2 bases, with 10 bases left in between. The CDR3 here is CASSFFGGQETQYF. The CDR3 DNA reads TGCGCCAGCAGCTTCTTCGGCGGGCAAGAGACCCAGTACTTC.

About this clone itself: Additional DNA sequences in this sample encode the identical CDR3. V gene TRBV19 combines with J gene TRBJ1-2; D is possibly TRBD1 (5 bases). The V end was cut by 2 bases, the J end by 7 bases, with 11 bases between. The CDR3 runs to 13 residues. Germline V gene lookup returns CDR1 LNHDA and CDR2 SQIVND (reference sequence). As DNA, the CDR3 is TGTGCCAGTAGTATACGGCAGGGTGCTGGCTACACCTTC. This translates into CASSIRQGAGYTF.

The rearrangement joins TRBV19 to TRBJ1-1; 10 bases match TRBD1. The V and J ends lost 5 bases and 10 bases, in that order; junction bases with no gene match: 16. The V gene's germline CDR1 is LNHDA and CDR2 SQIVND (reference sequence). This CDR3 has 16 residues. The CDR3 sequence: CASSWTGTGVNVTAFF. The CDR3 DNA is TGTGCCAGTAGTTGGACTGGGACAGGGGTCAACGTCACAGCTTTCTTT.

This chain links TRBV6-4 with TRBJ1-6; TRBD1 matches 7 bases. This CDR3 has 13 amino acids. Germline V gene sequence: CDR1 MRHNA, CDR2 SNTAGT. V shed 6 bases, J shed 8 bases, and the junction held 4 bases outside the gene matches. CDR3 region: CASRQGLDSPLHF. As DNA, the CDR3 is TGTGCCAGCAGACAGGGGTTAGATTCACCCCTCCACTTT.

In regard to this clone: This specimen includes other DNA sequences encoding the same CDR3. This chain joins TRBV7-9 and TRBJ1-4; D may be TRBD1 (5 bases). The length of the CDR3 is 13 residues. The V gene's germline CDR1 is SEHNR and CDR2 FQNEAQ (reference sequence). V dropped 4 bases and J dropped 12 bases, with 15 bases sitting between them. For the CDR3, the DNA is TGTGCCAGCAGCTCCGGTGGGGGGAGGGAACTGTTTTTT. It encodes CASSSGGGRELFF.

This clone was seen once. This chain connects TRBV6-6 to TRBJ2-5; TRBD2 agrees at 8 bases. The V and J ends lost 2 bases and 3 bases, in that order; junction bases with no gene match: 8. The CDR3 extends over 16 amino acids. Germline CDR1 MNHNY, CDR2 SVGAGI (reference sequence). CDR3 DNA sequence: TGTGCCAGCAGTTACCTCGGGACTAGTGCCAAAGAGACCCAGTACTTC. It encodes CASSYLGTSAKETQYF.

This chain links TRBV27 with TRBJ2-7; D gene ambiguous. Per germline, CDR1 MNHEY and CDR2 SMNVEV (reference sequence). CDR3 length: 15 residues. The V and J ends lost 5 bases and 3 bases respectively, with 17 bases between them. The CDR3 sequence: CASSPPSQAGYEQYF. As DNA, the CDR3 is TGTGCCAGCAGTCCCCCCTCCCAGGCAGGCTACGAGCAGTACTTC.

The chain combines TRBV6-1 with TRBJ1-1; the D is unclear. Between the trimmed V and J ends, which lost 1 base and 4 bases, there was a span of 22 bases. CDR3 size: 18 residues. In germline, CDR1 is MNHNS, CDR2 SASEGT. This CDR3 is CASSEGVWEAGFGTEAFF. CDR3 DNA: TGTGCCAGCAGTGAAGGTGTTTGGGAGGCCGGGTTCGGCACTGAAGCTTTCTTT.

The CDR3 sequence is CASRGGTGTGELFF. CDR3 in DNA: TGTGCCAGCAGGGGTGGAACGGGGACCGGGGAGCTGTTTTTT. V usage is TRBV7-6 and J usage is TRBJ2-2; the D gene is possibly TRBD2 (5 bases). V gave up 6 bases and J gave up 5 bases, with 13 bases separating them. The CDR3 length is 14 residues. The germline V gene has CDR1 SGHVS and CDR2 FNYEAQ.

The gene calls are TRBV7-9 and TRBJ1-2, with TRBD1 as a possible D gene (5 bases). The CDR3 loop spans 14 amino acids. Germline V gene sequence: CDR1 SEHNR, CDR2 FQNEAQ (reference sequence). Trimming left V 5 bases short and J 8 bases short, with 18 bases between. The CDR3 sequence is CASSRSSGGVGYTF. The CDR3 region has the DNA TGTGCCAGCAGCCGATCGTCGGGGGGAGTAGGCTACACCTTC. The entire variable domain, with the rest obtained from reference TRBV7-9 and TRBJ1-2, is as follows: DTGVSQNPRHKITKRGQNVTFRCDPISEHNRLYWYRQTLGQGPEFLTYFQNEAQLEKSRLLSDRFSAERPKGSFSTLEIQRTEQGDSAMYLCASSRSSGGVGYTFGSGTRLTVV.

CDR3 DNA sequence: TGCGCCAGCAGCTCGGACCGGGGAGGAGAGACCCAGTACTTC. Amino acid sequence: CASSSDRGGETQYF. This chain joins TRBV5-1 and TRBJ2-5, with D possibly being TRBD2 (6 bases). The V and J ends lost 3 bases and 4 bases respectively, with 13 bases between them. This CDR3 region has 14 residues. The germline V gene has CDR1 SGHRS and CDR2 YFSETQ. The full variable domain, rest sourced from reference TRBV5-1 and TRBJ2-5, is KAGVTQTPRYLIKTRGQQVTLSCSPISGHRSVSWYQQTPGQGLQFLFEYFSETQRNKGNFPGRFSGRQFSNSRSEMNVSTLELGDSALYLCASSSDRGGETQYFGPGTRLLVL.

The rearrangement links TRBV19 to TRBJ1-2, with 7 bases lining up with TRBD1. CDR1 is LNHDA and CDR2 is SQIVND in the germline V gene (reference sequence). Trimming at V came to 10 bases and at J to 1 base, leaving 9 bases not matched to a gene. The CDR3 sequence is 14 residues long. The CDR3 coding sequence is TGTGCCACAGCCAGGGGGGCTTTTAACTATGGCTACACCTTC. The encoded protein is CATARGAFNYGYTF.

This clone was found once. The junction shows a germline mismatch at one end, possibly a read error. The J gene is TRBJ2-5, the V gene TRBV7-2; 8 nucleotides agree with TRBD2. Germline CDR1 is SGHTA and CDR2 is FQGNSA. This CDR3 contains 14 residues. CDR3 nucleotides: TGTGCCAGCAGCTCTCAGGCGGGGGGCGAGACCCAGCACTTC. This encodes CASSSQAGGETQHF.

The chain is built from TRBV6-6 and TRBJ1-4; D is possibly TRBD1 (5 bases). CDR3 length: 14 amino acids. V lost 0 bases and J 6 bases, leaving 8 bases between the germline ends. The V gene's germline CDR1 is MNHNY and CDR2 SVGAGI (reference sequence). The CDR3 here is CASSYSGGDEKLFF. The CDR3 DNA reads TGTGCCAGCAGTTACTCGGGGGGAGATGAAAAACTGTTTTTT.

CDR3 nucleotide sequence: TGTGCCAGCACCCCTAGCGGGGGGTCGGTCGGCTCTGGGGCCAACGTCCTGACTTTC. It codes for CASTPSGGSVGSGANVLTF. The gene calls are TRBV9 and TRBJ2-6; 11 bases match TRBD2. The CDR3 runs to 19 residues. CDR1 is SGDLS and CDR2 is YYNGEE in the germline V gene. Trimming cost V 6 bases and J 0 bases; bases outside gene matches: 11.

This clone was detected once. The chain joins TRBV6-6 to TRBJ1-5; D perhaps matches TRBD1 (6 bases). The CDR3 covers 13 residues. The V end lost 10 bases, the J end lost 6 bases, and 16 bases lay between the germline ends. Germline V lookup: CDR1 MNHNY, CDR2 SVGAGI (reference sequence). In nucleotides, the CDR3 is TGTGCCACCCAACAGGGACTAGCTCAGCCCCAGCATTTT. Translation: CATQQGLAQPQHF.

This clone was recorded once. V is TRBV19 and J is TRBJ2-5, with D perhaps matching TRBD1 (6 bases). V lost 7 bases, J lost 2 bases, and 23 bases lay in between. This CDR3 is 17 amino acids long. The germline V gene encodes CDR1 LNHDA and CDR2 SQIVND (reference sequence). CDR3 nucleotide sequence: TGTGCCAGTAAAGCACCGGGCAGGGGATTACCTCAAGAGACCCAGTACTTC. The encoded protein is CASKAPGRGLPQETQYF.